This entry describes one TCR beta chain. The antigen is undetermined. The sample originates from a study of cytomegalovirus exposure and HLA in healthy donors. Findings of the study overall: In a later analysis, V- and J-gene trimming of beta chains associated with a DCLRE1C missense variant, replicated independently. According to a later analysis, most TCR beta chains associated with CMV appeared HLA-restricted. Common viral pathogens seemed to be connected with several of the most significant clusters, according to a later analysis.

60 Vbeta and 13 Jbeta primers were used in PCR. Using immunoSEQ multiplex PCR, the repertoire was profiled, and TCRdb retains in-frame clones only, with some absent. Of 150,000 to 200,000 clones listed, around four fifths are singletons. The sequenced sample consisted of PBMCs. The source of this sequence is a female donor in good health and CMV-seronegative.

The CDR3 DNA reads TGTGCCAGCAGCCTAGACGGGGGGCGAGAAAAACTGTTTTTT. It encodes CASSLDGGREKLFF. The J gene is TRBJ1-4, the V gene TRBV7-9, with TRBD1 as a possible D gene (6 bases). The CDR3 has 14 amino acids. V lost 5 bases and J 8 bases, leaving 15 bases between the germline ends. Germline CDR1 and CDR2: SEHNR and FQNEAQ (reference sequence).